This T cell receptor (beta chain) was sequenced for a study of T-cell reconstitution after alpha-beta-depleted transplantation in children. Germline-derived CDR1 and CDR2 are DFQATT and SNEGSKA (reference sequence). This CDR3 region has 14 residues. With 6 bases removed from V and 3 bases from J, the gap between germline ends came to 16 bases. This clonotype occurred a few times. Preparation of the TCRbeta library was carried out with unique molecular identifiers. TCRdb recomputed calls from the PCR reads with MiXCR, one row per CDR3 protein. The profile shows approximately 520,000 distinct CDR3 sequences, 32% of them singletons.

This TCR derives from a human donor who donated a stem cell graft to a child with aplastic anemia. The gene calls are TRBV20-1 and TRBJ2-3; maybe TRBD1 (6 bases). Sequenced material: PBMCs from the stem cell graft donor, taken from the stem cell graft. In DNA form, the CDR3 reads TGCAGTGCCTCGGACAGACAGAATACAGATACGCAGTATTTT. This sequence encodes CSASDRQNTDTQYF.